These 27 T cell receptor beta chains came from one sample sequenced in a study of patients and donors after allogeneic stem cell transplantation. TCRdb itself ran the RT-PCR reads through MiXCR, one entry per CDR3 protein. The profile shows a few hundred thousand distinct CDR3 sequences, 13% to 15% of them singletons. Sequencing input: blood, either unsorted or a sorted T cell fraction (not recorded which). The source of these receptors is a human donor who was either an allogeneic HSCT recipient or a stem cell or donor lymphocyte infusion donor (not recorded which). It is not recorded whose cells these are; they may come from a transplant donor.

This clonotype was observed at least ten times. This chain connects TRBV6-1 to TRBJ2-5, with 12 bases that match TRBD1. This CDR3 spans 15 amino acids. Germline CDR1 and CDR2: MNHNS and SASEGT. V was clipped by 5 bases and J by 7 bases; unmatched bases: 8. CDR3: CASSPGTGGYGTQYF. The CDR3 coding sequence is TGTGCCAGCAGTCCCGGGACAGGGGGCTATGGGACCCAGTACTTC.

The V call is TRBV20-1, the J call TRBJ2-2; D tentatively reads TRBD1 or TRBD2 (5 bases each). CDR1 and CDR2 from the germline V gene are DFQATT and SNEGSKA (reference sequence). Between the trimmed V and J ends, which lost 4 bases and 1 base, there was a span of 16 bases. CDR3 length: 16 residues. CDR3 protein: CSANQVFGGNTGELFF. CDR3 bases: TGCAGTGCTAACCAGGTTTTTGGGGGGAACACCGGGGAGCTGTTTTTT.

The sample holds many counts of this clonotype. The rearrangement uses TRBV20-1 and TRBJ1-5; D uncertain. The V gene's germline CDR1 is DFQATT and CDR2 SNEGSKA (reference sequence). V was clipped by 3 bases and J by 6 bases, with 18 bases between them. The CDR3 has 15 amino acids. CDR3 in DNA: TGCAGTGCTAGTCGGGGTGGACGGACGGGTCAGCCCCAGCATTTT. It is translated as CSASRGGRTGQPQHF.

The J gene is TRBJ2-2, the V gene TRBV5-6, with D tentatively TRBD1 or TRBD2 (5 bases each). The V gene lost 3 bases and the J gene lost 0 bases, with 9 bases spanning the gap. Per the germline V gene, CDR1 is SGHDT and CDR2 is YYEEEE. The CDR3 is 15 residues long. This chain's CDR3 is CASSYQGANTGELFF. The CDR3 nucleotides read TGTGCCAGCAGCTACCAGGGAGCGAACACCGGGGAGCTGTTTTTT.

The chain carries TRBV20-1 and TRBJ1-2; D is unresolved. The CDR3 covers 14 residues. Trimming cost V 0 bases and J 2 bases, with 10 bases left between them. Germline V gives CDR1 DFQATT, CDR2 SNEGSKA (reference sequence). CDR3 protein: CSARDVRLNYGYTF. The CDR3 DNA sequence: TGCAGTGCTAGAGATGTAAGGCTAAACTATGGCTACACCTTC.

This clonotype was seen more than once but under ten times. The chain joins TRBV6-1 to TRBJ2-5; D uncertain. V lost 10 bases and J lost 4, with 4 bases in between. CDR3 length: 9 amino acids. Germline values: CDR1 MNHNS, CDR2 SASEGT. CDR3 loop: CATRETQYF. The CDR3 region has the DNA TGTGCCACTCGAGAGACCCAGTACTTC.

The chain couples TRBV3-1 to TRBJ2-2; 12 bases map to TRBD2. V shed 4 bases, J shed 7 bases, and the junction held 4 bases outside the gene matches. Germline V CDR1 and CDR2: LGHDT, YNNKEL (reference sequence). The CDR3 totals 15 residues. The CDR3 spells CASSPLAGGFGELFF. As DNA, the CDR3 is TGTGCCAGCAGCCCTCTAGCGGGAGGGTTCGGGGAGCTGTTTTTT.

This clonotype was seen repeatedly, ten times or more. The genes are TRBV11-2 and TRBJ1-2, with TRBD1 matching over 8 bases. CDR3 length: 13 residues. Per germline, CDR1 SGHAT and CDR2 FQNNGV. V was clipped by 5 bases and J by 8 bases; unmatched bases: 7. DNA for the CDR3: TGTGCCAGCAGCATTGACAGGGGACTGGGCTACACCTTC. Its protein product is CASSIDRGLGYTF.

This clonotype turned up a few times. The V call is TRBV18, the J call TRBJ1-2; TRBD1 matches 7 bases. This CDR3 comprises 12 residues. Trimming at V came to 4 bases and at J to 10 bases, leaving 6 bases not matched to a gene. CDR1 KGHSH and CDR2 LQKENI come from the germline V gene. In nucleotides, the CDR3 is TGTGCCAGCTCACGAACAGACAGGGACTACACCTTC. It is translated as CASSRTDRDYTF.

This clonotype was detected many times. V usage is TRBV9 and J usage is TRBJ2-7; no clear D. The V gene lost 4 bases and the J gene lost 3 bases, with 17 bases spanning the gap. This CDR3 region has 15 residues. Germline V CDR1 and CDR2: SGDLS, YYNGEE. The CDR3 is CASSPSRALVYEQYF. The CDR3, as DNA: TGTGCCAGCAGCCCGAGCCGAGCCTTGGTCTACGAGCAGTACTTC.

This clonotype was seen a handful of times. The rearrangement joins TRBV7-9 to TRBJ1-1, with 9 nucleotides matching TRBD1. CDR3 length: 16 amino acids. V was pared by 2 bases and J by 5 bases, with 9 bases of the junction left unmatched. Germline assignment: CDR1 SEHNR and CDR2 FQNEAQ (reference sequence). CDR3: CASSLKGQGRKTEAFF. CDR3 sequence (DNA): TGTGCCAGCAGCTTAAAGGGACAGGGACGGAAAACTGAAGCTTTCTTT.

The chain carries TRBV11-1 and TRBJ2-3, with D perhaps TRBD2 (7 bases). The CDR3 is made up of 17 amino acids. V gave up 3 bases and J gave up 2 bases, with 18 bases separating them. Germline CDR1 SGHAT, CDR2 FQDESV (reference sequence). CDR3: CASSLGMGGGYTDTQYF. The DNA of the CDR3 is TGTGCCAGCAGCTTGGGTATGGGCGGGGGCTACACAGATACGCAGTATTTT.

The table lists this clonotype with many counts. This rearrangement joins TRBV11-1 to TRBJ2-1; 11 bases align to TRBD2. The CDR3 has 18 residues. V gave up 5 bases and J gave up 6 bases; unmatched junction bases: 15. Per the germline V gene, CDR1 is SGHAT and CDR2 is FQDESV (reference sequence). The CDR3 sequence: CASSPRTSGRAKPNEQFF. In nucleotides, the CDR3 is TGTGCCAGCAGCCCCCGGACTAGCGGGCGAGCCAAGCCCAATGAGCAGTTCTTC.

This clonotype was detected only a few times. This rearrangement joins TRBV29-1 to TRBJ2-7; perhaps TRBD1 as D (5 bases). The germline gives CDR1 SQVTM, CDR2 ANQGSEA. Trimming stripped 8 bases from V and 1 base from J, with 12 bases between. The CDR3 runs 12 residues. The CDR3 loop is CSIQQGSYEQYF. The CDR3 DNA reads as TGCAGCATACAGCAGGGTTCCTACGAGCAGTACTTC.

This chain joins TRBV2 and TRBJ2-5; D may be TRBD1 (5 bases). The CDR3 sequence is 15 residues long. Germline loops: CDR1 SNHLY, CDR2 FYNNEI. The V and J ends lost 1 base and 4 bases respectively, with 13 bases between them. This CDR3 reads CASSEGIGVGETQYF. CDR3 nucleotides: TGTGCCAGCAGTGAAGGCATAGGGGTTGGAGAGACCCAGTACTTC.

The sample holds many counts of this clonotype. The rearrangement links TRBV9 to TRBJ2-5; D tentatively fits TRBD1 or TRBD2 (5 bases each). Between the trimmed V and J ends, which lost 0 bases and 11 bases, there was a span of 14 bases. This CDR3 region has 13 residues. CDR1 is SGDLS and CDR2 is YYNGEE in the germline V gene. The CDR3 DNA reads TGTGCCAGCAGCGTAGTAGGGGACGGCAAGCAGTACTTC. Amino acids: CASSVVGDGKQYF.

This clonotype was recorded a few times. Since no conserved phenylalanine or tryptophan closes the CDR3, a read error is the likely cause. The limits of the CDR3 on the DNA are not certain, so only TCRdb's listed CDR3 is given. This CDR3 reads CASSSRQTRLR. This chain connects TRBV12-3 or TRBV12-4 to TRBJ1-2. The CDR3 is made up of 11 amino acids, end residues included.

This clonotype was seen many times. The rearrangement uses TRBV6-2 or TRBV6-3 and TRBJ2-5, with a possible D match to TRBD1 (6 bases). With 4 bases removed from V and 2 bases from J, the gap between germline ends came to 20 bases. There are 17 residues in the CDR3. Germline V gene lookup returns CDR1 MNHEY and CDR2 SVGEGT. In nucleotides, the CDR3 is TGTGCCAGCAGTTTTGGGGCAGGGGCCACCAAGCAAGAGACCCAGTACTTC. It is translated as CASSFGAGATKQETQYF.

This clonotype was detected a few times. V and J are TRBV20-1 and TRBJ1-5; possible D gene TRBD1, 5 bases. Germline CDR1 reads DFQATT; CDR2 reads SNEGSKA (reference sequence). V was trimmed by 3 bases and J by 4 bases, leaving 13 bases between them. This CDR3 contains 14 residues. The CDR3 nucleotides are TGCAGTGCTAGGGCGCAGGGCTATAATCAGCCCCAGCATTTT. Translation: CSARAQGYNQPQHF.

The chain uses TRBV4-3 and TRBJ1-1; D not resolved. The CDR3 has 15 amino acids. Trimming stripped 5 bases from V and 1 base from J, with 14 bases between. Germline values: CDR1 LGHNA, CDR2 YSLEER. The CDR3 here is CASSMNTGKNTEAFF. CDR3 in DNA: TGCGCCAGCAGCATGAACACCGGGAAGAACACTGAAGCTTTCTTT.

Only a few counts were recorded for this clonotype. This rearrangement joins TRBV20-1 to TRBJ2-7; possible D gene TRBD2, 5 bases. This CDR3 region has 11 residues. The germline CDR1 and CDR2 sequences are DFQATT and SNEGSKA (reference sequence). Trimming removed 5 bases from V and 4 bases from J, with 9 bases in between. The CDR3 protein is CSASEVYEQYF. CDR3 DNA: TGCAGTGCTTCGGAGGTATACGAGCAGTACTTC.

This clonotype was recorded at least ten times. This chain joins TRBV30 and TRBJ1-6, with no clear D. From germline, CDR1 is GTSNPN and CDR2 SVGIG (reference sequence). V lost 7 bases to trimming and J lost 5 bases, with 21 bases between them. CDR3 length equals 16 residues. The CDR3 region has the DNA TGTGCCTCCTCCCCGACGGCAAAGCTTAATAATTCACCCCTCCACTTT. Amino acids: CASSPTAKLNNSPLHF.

This clonotype is labeled medium-sized. V and J are TRBV5-1 and TRBJ2-2; a possible D gene is TRBD1 (5 bases). This CDR3 is built from 15 residues. V dropped 0 bases and J dropped 1 base, with 7 bases sitting between them. CDR1 is SGHRS and CDR2 is YFSETQ in the germline V gene. The chain's CDR3 is CASSLDGQNTGELFF. CDR3 DNA: TGCGCCAGCAGCTTGGACGGACAGAACACCGGGGAGCTGTTTTTT.

This clonotype came up a few times. J is TRBJ2-2 and V is TRBV7-3, with 7 bases fitting TRBD1. V trimming: 5 bases; J trimming: 13 bases; junction bases outside the gene matches: 13. The germline gives CDR1 SGHTA, CDR2 FQGTGA. The CDR3 has 14 amino acids. DNA for the CDR3: TGTGCCAGCAGCCCCCCGGGACAGTCGCAAGGGCTGTTTTTT. Translating it yields CASSPPGQSQGLFF.

This clonotype was observed a few times. This CDR3 reads CSARELPGAEKLFF. The CDR3 DNA sequence: TGCAGTGCTAGAGAACTGCCGGGTGCGGAAAAACTGTTTTTT. V is TRBV20-1 and J is TRBJ1-4; D is unclear. Germline-derived CDR1 and CDR2 are DFQATT and SNEGSKA (reference sequence). The V end was cut by 0 bases, the J end by 8 bases, with 13 bases between. The CDR3 runs 14 residues.

This clonotype came up a few times. The CDR3 DNA sequence: TGTGCCAGCAGTTACCGTCTAGCGGGGGGGCTCAATGAGCAGTTCTTC. The encoded protein is CASSYRLAGGLNEQFF. The chain links TRBV6-2 or TRBV6-3 to TRBJ2-1, with 12 bases aligning to TRBD2. Germline V gene sequence: CDR1 MNHEY, CDR2 SVGEGT. CDR3 size: 16 residues. V lost 2 bases and J lost 6; bases outside the gene matches: 5.

This clonotype has at least ten counts. The V call is TRBV4-2, the J call TRBJ1-4; 9 bases are a match to TRBD1. This CDR3 contains 16 residues. Looked up from germline, CDR1 is LGHNA and CDR2 is YNFKEQ. V shed 3 bases and J 0 bases; nucleotides not matched to a gene: 2. Here the CDR3 reads CASSQTGGATNEKLFF. The CDR3 bases are TGTGCCAGCAGCCAGACAGGGGGTGCAACTAATGAAAAACTGTTTTTT.